This T cell receptor beta chain was captured by sequencing in a study of human T cells and chemical hapten exposure (dated by TCRdb to the early 2020s). Broadly, across the study: Libraries were pooled for sequencing, and variation in per-sample TCR yields was attributed mainly to small differences in library volumes within the pool. From each blood RNA sample, both TCR alpha and TCR beta chains were sequenced. The study tracked peripheral blood TCR repertoire changes in vivo during primary and secondary sensitization to the hapten diphenylcyclopropenone (DPC) in alopecia patients. Study-level results and caveats: No change with DPC sensitization was found in the number of TCRs above 1 in 1000 frequency, and no evidence of global repertoire structure alterations was found. Repeated subsampling changed both the strength of the expansion versus patch-test correlation and the threshold at which the correlation became significant.

A remark on this clonotype: Its antigen remains unidentified. No much larger clonotype is one base removed from it; base qualities were not supplied.

The time point tag for this specimen amounts to: healthy volunteer bleed at 6 weeks. Unfractionated whole blood was collected in Tempus Blood RNA tubes, and total RNA was extracted from that blood. A handful of healthy volunteers were used as TCR sequencing controls and were bled at day 0, 2 weeks and 6 weeks. Library preparation used RACE. These reads were obtained on a NextSeq 500. Library preparation attached unique molecular identifiers to individual cDNA molecules for quantitative, reproducible TCR counting. The authors' analysis ran thus. Samples had a median of approximately 93,000 TCRs, with a range from about 23,224 to 750,000. The Decombinator software suite was used to annotate V, J and CDR3 in the TCR reads. For the PS versus PT1 abundance plots, all samples were subsampled to the same number of TCRs (28,000). TCRs were defined as expanded if absent before sensitization and observed at least eight times at the 2-week time point. The public reads were quality trimmed at Q25 with fastp and then assembled into clones with MiXCR by TCRdb, keeping productive beta chains. One record per CDR3 amino acid sequence lists the most common genes and DNA. TCRdb's processing, not the study's, gives the V and J calls here. This sample is represented by some 77,000 distinct CDR3 sequences; 8.5% to 10% of them were singletons. Of the sample, roughly 1.5% falls within the top ten clones.

There are 16 amino acids in the CDR3, from cysteine to phenylalanine inclusive. Kept here is only the CDR3 DNA, which spans 48 bases and is read in frame from base 1. The germline V gene provides CDR1 LGHNA and CDR2 YSLEER. Relative to germline, V is 0 bases shorter and J is 6 bases shorter, with 17 bases between their ends. The rearranged segments are TRBV4-3 and TRBJ1-1, with no D gene named confidently. Material for sequencing was whole blood. The clonotype comes from a female donor in good health. Some clones in this sample may be carry-over from other donors' samples. The DNA sequence is as follows: TGCGCCAGCAGCCAAGATTTTAGGGCCGGTTCGGCTGAAGCTTTCTTT. This translates into CASSQDFRAGSAEAFF.